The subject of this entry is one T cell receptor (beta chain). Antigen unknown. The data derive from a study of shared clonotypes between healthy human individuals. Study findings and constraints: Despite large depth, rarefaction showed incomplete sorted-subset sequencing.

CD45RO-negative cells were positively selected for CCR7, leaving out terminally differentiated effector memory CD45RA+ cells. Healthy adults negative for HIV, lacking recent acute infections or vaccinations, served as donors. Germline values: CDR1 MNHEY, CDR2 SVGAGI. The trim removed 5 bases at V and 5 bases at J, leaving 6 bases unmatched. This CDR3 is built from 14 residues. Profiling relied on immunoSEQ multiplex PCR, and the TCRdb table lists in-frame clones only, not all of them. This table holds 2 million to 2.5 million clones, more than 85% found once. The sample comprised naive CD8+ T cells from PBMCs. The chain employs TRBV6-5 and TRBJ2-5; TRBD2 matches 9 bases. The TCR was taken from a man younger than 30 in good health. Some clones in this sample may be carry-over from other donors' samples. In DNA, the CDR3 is TGTGCCAGCAGTCCGCTAGCGGGGTGGGAGACCCAGTACTTC. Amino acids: CASSPLAGWETQYF.